The 25 T cell receptor beta chains below were found in one sample sequenced in a study of blood T cell repertoires in COVID-19. Only in-frame clones appear in the TCRdb table, and some are missing; sequencing was by immunoSEQ multiplex PCR. The data show 70,000 to 100,000 clones, about 88% seen once. The sample consisted of peripheral blood. The source of these receptors is a woman older than 75 with acute or convalescent COVID-19.

The chain joins TRBV5-1 to TRBJ2-1, with TRBD2 matching 7 bases. The CDR3 consists of 18 residues. V lost 1 base and J lost 0; bases outside the gene matches: 10. Germline V lookup: CDR1 SGHRS, CDR2 YFSETQ. The chain's CDR3 is CASSLMKAGLSSYNEQFF. CDR3 DNA: TGCGCCAGCAGCTTGATGAAAGCGGGGCTGAGCTCCTACAATGAGCAGTTCTTC.

CDR3 sequence reads: CASSLGRRVNYGYTF. The CDR3 DNA sequence: TGTGCCAGCAGCTTGGGCCGCAGGGTTAACTATGGCTACACCTTC. The chain carries TRBV5-8 and TRBJ1-2; a weak D match, TRBD1 (5 bases). This CDR3 contains 15 residues. Germline V gene data show CDR1 as SGHTS and CDR2 as YDEGEE. Trimming shortened V by 0 bases and J by 1 base, and 10 bases separated the two germline ends.

The rearrangement uses TRBV7-9 and TRBJ2-5, with 7 bases identical to TRBD2. V was clipped by 5 bases and J by 2 bases; unmatched bases: 8. The CDR3 runs 15 residues. Germline V lookup: CDR1 SEHNR, CDR2 FQNEAQ (reference sequence). The CDR3 DNA reads TGTGCCAGCAGCCCCGTTCGGACTAGACAAGAGACCCAGTACTTC. Translation gives CASSPVRTRQETQYF.

Only a few counts were recorded for this clone. The V call is TRBV28, the J call TRBJ1-6; weak D call: TRBD1 (6 bases). V lost 2 bases and J 10 bases, leaving 18 bases between the germline ends. This CDR3 is built from 16 residues. Germline V gene lookup returns CDR1 MDHEN and CDR2 SYDVKM. In DNA form, the CDR3 reads TGTGCCAGCAGTTTAGACCTCGGGACACTAGTGTCACCCCTCCACTTT. This gives the protein CASSLDLGTLVSPLHF.

This sequence joins TRBV7-2 and TRBJ2-7, with 8 bases fitting TRBD1. The CDR3 spans 14 residues. In germline, CDR1 is SGHTA, CDR2 FQGNSA. J was trimmed by 3 bases and V by 4 bases; bases with no gene match: 5. CDR3 loop: CASSSLDRVYEQYF. CDR3 DNA: TGTGCCAGCAGCTCCCTGGACAGGGTCTACGAGCAGTACTTC. Variable domain in full (rest from reference TRBV7-2 and TRBJ2-7): GAGVSQSPSNKVTEKGKDVELRCDPISGHTALYWYRQSLGQGLEFLIYFQGNSAPDKSGLPSDRFSAERTGGSVSTLTIQRTQQEDSAVYLCASSSLDRVYEQYFGPGTRLTVT.

J is TRBJ2-2 and V is TRBV19; weak D call: TRBD1 (5 bases). CDR1 and CDR2 from the germline V gene are LNHDA and SQIVND (reference sequence). Trimming cost V 4 bases and J 3 bases, with 9 bases left between them. There are 14 residues in the CDR3. The CDR3 nucleotides are TGTGCCAGTAGTACTGGGGCCGACACCGGGGAGCTGTTTTTT. This codes for CASSTGADTGELFF.

This clone appeared a single time. The gene calls are TRBV9 and TRBJ2-6; TRBD1 matches 8 bases. The ends lost 3 bases at V and 0 bases at J; junction bases unmatched: 5. The CDR3 is 17 amino acids. Germline-derived CDR1 and CDR2 are SGDLS and YYNGEE. CDR3 bases: TGTGCCAGCAGCGAGGACAGGGCCCCCTCTGGGGCCAACGTCCTGACTTTC. Translated: CASSEDRAPSGANVLTF.

The genes are TRBV7-3 and TRBJ2-3; the D gene is possibly TRBD2 (6 bases). The length of the CDR3 is 14 residues. V lost 1 base and J lost 4, with 9 bases in between. Germline CDR1 SGHTA, CDR2 FQGTGA. The CDR3 region is CASSLSGIADTQYF. CDR3 in DNA: TGTGCCAGCAGCTTAAGCGGGATTGCAGATACGCAGTATTTT.

Here the CDR3 DNA reads TGTGCCAGCAGCCAGGGGCCTCCTGGCTACACCTTC. Translated: CASSQGPPGYTF. This chain links TRBV12-3 or TRBV12-4 with TRBJ1-2, with a possible D match to TRBD1 (6 bases). There are 12 residues in the CDR3. Trimming took off 6 bases at V and 7 bases at J, with 12 bases between the two ends.

The chain joins TRBV30 to TRBJ2-2, with 9 bases that match TRBD1. The CDR3 runs to 16 residues. The ends lost 2 bases at V and 4 bases at J; junction bases unmatched: 8. The V gene's germline CDR1 is GTSNPN and CDR2 SVGIG (reference sequence). CDR3: CAWSLPGQGTTGELFF. Written as DNA, the CDR3 is TGTGCCTGGAGTCTTCCGGGACAGGGTACCACCGGGGAGCTGTTTTTT.

As for this clone: This likely comes from a read error, as the CDR3 has no conserved phenylalanine or tryptophan at its end. It is unclear where the CDR3 begins or ends on the DNA, so no DNA is shown, and the CDR3 is as TCRdb lists it. The rearrangement joins TRBV12-2 to TRBJ2-7; the DNA was not compared with TRBD1, the D call given in the table. TRBV12-2 counts as a pseudogene. The CDR3 is made up of 8 amino acids, end residues included. The CDR3 sequence: CASRCREL.

The V call is TRBV30, the J call TRBJ1-2; 8 bases line up with TRBD1. CDR1 is GTSNPN and CDR2 is SVGIG in the germline V gene (reference sequence). Trimming cost V 4 bases and J 2 bases; bases outside gene matches: 3. CDR3 size: 13 residues. The CDR3 nucleotides read TGTGCCTGGACGGACAGGGTGAACTATGGCTACACCTTC. This encodes CAWTDRVNYGYTF.

Details on this clone: The junction differs from germline at one of its ends, possibly a read error. The chain is built from TRBV7-7 and TRBJ1-2; 7 nucleotides match TRBD1. Germline CDR1 and CDR2: SSHAT and FNYEAQ (reference sequence). This CDR3 contains 13 residues. The CDR3 DNA reads as TGTGCTAGCAGCCAACAGGGGAACTATGGCTACACCTTC. It specifies CASSQQGNYGYTF.

The chain uses TRBV19 and TRBJ2-1; D is unresolved. Trimming stripped 4 bases from V and 7 bases from J, with 8 bases between. Germline CDR1 is LNHDA and CDR2 is SQIVND (reference sequence). CDR3 length equals 12 residues. The CDR3 loop reads CASSTWSNEQFF. CDR3 sequence (DNA): TGTGCCAGTAGTACATGGAGTAATGAGCAGTTCTTC.

The chain combines TRBV4-2 with TRBJ1-2; D may be TRBD1 (6 bases). Germline V gene lookup returns CDR1 LGHNA and CDR2 YNFKEQ. The CDR3 consists of 17 residues. V lost 3 bases, J lost 0 bases, and 17 bases lay in between. CDR3 sequence reads: CASSHQVRGAANYGYTF. DNA for the CDR3: TGTGCCAGCAGCCACCAGGTCCGGGGGGCAGCTAACTATGGCTACACCTTC.

The genes are TRBV30 and TRBJ1-5; 10 bases are shared with TRBD1. Per germline, CDR1 GTSNPN and CDR2 SVGIG (reference sequence). J lost 0 bases, V lost 0 bases, and 11 bases had no gene match. This CDR3 is 19 amino acids long. Here the CDR3 reads CAWSVGTGVTLPSNQPQHF. The CDR3 DNA is TGTGCCTGGAGTGTAGGGACAGGGGTTACACTTCCTAGCAATCAGCCCCAGCATTTT.

This chain joins TRBV19 and TRBJ2-1; D gene unclear. This CDR3 is 15 amino acids long. Trimming took 8 bases from V and 3 from J, leaving 17 bases between them. CDR1 and CDR2 (germline): LNHDA, SQIVND (reference sequence). Here the CDR3 reads CASSPRGPLYNEQFF. CDR3 nucleotides: TGTGCCAGTTCACCCAGAGGTCCCCTCTACAATGAGCAGTTCTTC.

The chain uses TRBV12-3 or TRBV12-4 and TRBJ1-5; no clear D gene. Trimming left V 6 bases short and J 7 bases short, with 10 bases between. The CDR3 has 12 amino acids. CDR3 sequence (DNA): TGTGCCAGCAGACTAGGCCACCAGCCCCAGCATTTT. Translating gives CASRLGHQPQHF.

In its sample, this clone was seen a few times. V gene TRBV5-1 combines with J gene TRBJ1-2; 7 nucleotides line up with TRBD1. With 4 bases clipped from V and 2 bases from J, the junction kept 8 bases outside the gene matches. CDR1 SGHRS and CDR2 YFSETQ come from the germline V gene. This CDR3 has 15 amino acids. This CDR3 is CASSTGQVLNYGYTF. In DNA form, the CDR3 reads TGCGCCAGCAGCACCGGACAGGTCCTCAACTATGGCTACACCTTC.

The chain has TRBV7-2 and TRBJ1-3; TRBD1 is a possible D gene (5 bases). Germline V gene sequence: CDR1 SGHTA, CDR2 FQGNSA. V was pared by 0 bases and J by 1 base, with 16 bases between. This CDR3 is built from 18 residues. CDR3 in amino acids: CASSLALMGPGSGNTIYF. The CDR3 DNA follows: TGTGCCAGCAGCTTAGCGCTAATGGGGCCTGGGTCTGGAAACACCATATATTTT. Full variable domain (remainder filled in from reference TRBV7-2 and TRBJ1-3): GAGVSQSPSNKVTEKGKDVELRCDPISGHTALYWYRQSLGQGLEFLIYFQGNSAPDKSGLPSDRFSAERTGGSVSTLTIQRTQQEDSAVYLCASSLALMGPGSGNTIYFGEGSWLTVV.

This chain links TRBV6-2 or TRBV6-3 with TRBJ2-5; weak D call: TRBD1 (5 bases). The germline V and J ends were trimmed by 4 bases and 5 bases, with 17 bases remaining between them. The CDR3 length is 15 residues. CDR1 is MNHEY and CDR2 is SVGEGT in the germline V gene. DNA for the CDR3: TGTGCCAGCAGTTCCCCGGGCAGGGTCGGTGAGACCCAGTACTTC. It is translated as CASSSPGRVGETQYF.

The rearrangement joins TRBV3-1 (or the pseudogene TRBV3-2) to TRBJ2-5; 7 nucleotides align to TRBD2. J gave up 4 bases and V 0 bases, and 5 bases lay outside the gene matches. Per germline, CDR1 LGHDT and CDR2 YNNKEL (reference sequence). This CDR3 is 15 amino acids long. The CDR3 bases are TGTGCCAGCAGCCAAGATGTGGGGGGGGGAGAGACCCAGTACTTC. Translated, it gives CASSQDVGGGETQYF.

The chain links TRBV7-3 to TRBJ2-3, with a weak D call TRBD2 (5 bases). The germline V gene has CDR1 SGHTA and CDR2 FQGTGA. Deletions cut 2 bases from V and 3 bases from J, with 9 bases between. The CDR3 spans 14 residues. The CDR3 reads CASSLGVATDTQYF. As DNA, the CDR3 is TGTGCCAGCAGCTTAGGTGTAGCGACAGATACGCAGTATTTT.

The rearrangement links TRBV6-6 to TRBJ1-6; 11 bases fit TRBD1. The CDR3 is made up of 18 amino acids. Germline V lookup: CDR1 MNHNY, CDR2 SVGAGI (reference sequence). With 5 bases clipped from V and 7 bases from J, the junction kept 13 bases outside the gene matches. The CDR3 DNA reads TGTGCCAGCAGTCAGGACAGGGGGCGGCCTAGGATGAATTCACCCCTCCACTTT. Protein: CASSQDRGRPRMNSPLHF.

This clone was detected once. The chain is built from TRBV27 and TRBJ1-2, with 11 bases lining up with TRBD1. Trimming took 3 bases from V and 1 from J; bases not matched to a gene: 1. There are 15 residues in the CDR3. Germline V lookup: CDR1 MNHEY, CDR2 SMNVEV (reference sequence). As DNA, the CDR3 is TGTGCCAGCAGTTTCGGGACAGGGGGTAACTATGGCTACACCTTC. Amino acid sequence: CASSFGTGGNYGYTF.